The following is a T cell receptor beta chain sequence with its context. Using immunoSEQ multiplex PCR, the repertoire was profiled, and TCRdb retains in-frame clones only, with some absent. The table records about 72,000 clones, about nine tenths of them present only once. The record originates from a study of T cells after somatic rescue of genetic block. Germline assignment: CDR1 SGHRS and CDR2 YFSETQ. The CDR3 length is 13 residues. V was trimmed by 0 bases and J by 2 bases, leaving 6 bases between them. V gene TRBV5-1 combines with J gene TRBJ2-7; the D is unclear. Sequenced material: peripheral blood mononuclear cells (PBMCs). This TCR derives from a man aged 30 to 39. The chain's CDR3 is CASSLDPAYEQYF. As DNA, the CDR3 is TGCGCCAGCAGCTTGGACCCGGCCTACGAGCAGTACTTC.